These T cell receptor beta chains were read from a single sample in a study of T cells in Graves' hyperthyroidism and ophthalmopathy. TCRdb redid the calling of the multiplex PCR reads with MiXCR, one entry per CDR3 protein. The sample has approximately 530,000 distinct CDR3 sequences; over 15% are singletons. Material for sequencing was blood. The receptors originated from a woman between 18 and 29 years old with Graves' hyperthyroidism. Each CDR3 is given with its conserved first and last residue. Each record gives: J gene, D gene, V gene, clone size, CDR3 protein, CDR3 DNA. A D gene is named only where the DNA matches it firmly. A row's size may be missing; if present it is once, few, many or a size class.

>TRBJ1-3|-|TRBV28|-
CASSLWGGGNTIYF
TGTGCCAGCAGTTTATGGGGAGGGGGAAACACCATATATTTT
>TRBJ1-5|-|TRBV19|few
CASVGQSNQPQHF
TGTGCCAGTGTAGGACAGAGTAATCAGCCCCAGCATTTT
>TRBJ2-1|TRBD2|TRBV7-9|-
CASGLEIAGGTEQFF
TGTGCCAGCGGCTTAGAGATAGCGGGAGGGACTGAGCAGTTCTTC
>TRBJ2-2|-|TRBV2|many
CASTHGTNTGELFF
TGTGCCAGCACCCACGGCACTAACACCGGGGAGCTGTTTTTT
>TRBJ2-1|TRBD2|TRBV7-3|many
CASSAGTSGGSHEQFF
TGTGCCAGCAGCGCGGGGACTAGCGGGGGGTCCCATGAGCAGTTCTTC
>TRBJ2-3|TRBD2|TRBV12-3/TRBV12-4|many
CASSLVAGGQDTQYF
TGTGCCAGCAGTTTAGTAGCGGGAGGTCAGGATACGCAGTATTTT
>TRBJ2-7|TRBD2|TRBV7-2|many
CASSLPNEPGLAGGEQYF
TGTGCCAGCAGCCTACCCAATGAACCGGGACTAGCGGGGGGCGAGCAGTACTTC
>TRBJ2-1|TRBD2|TRBV6-5|many
CASSYSVRLAGGDEQFF
TGTGCCAGCAGTTACTCGGTGAGGCTAGCGGGAGGCGATGAGCAGTTCTTC
>TRBJ1-4|-|TRBV7-8|-
CASSKDSLGEKLFF
TGTGCCAGCAGCAAGGACAGCCTCGGAGAAAAACTGTTTTTT
>TRBJ1-4|-|TRBV6-1|-
CASSDKDEKLFF
TGTGCCAGCAGTGACAAAGATGAAAAACTGTTTTTT
>TRBJ2-3|-|TRBV5-1|many
CASSLRGPFHTDTQYF
TGCGCCAGCAGCTTACGGGGACCCTTCCACACAGATACGCAGTATTTT
>TRBJ1-1|-|TRBV24-1|many
CATALGAEAFF
TGTGCCACCGCCCTAGGTGCTGAAGCTTTCTTT
>TRBJ1-6|-|TRBV5-1|few
CASSLSASSRDNIHF
TGCGCCAGCAGCTTGTCGGCCTCTTCTCGGGACAATATCCACTTT
>TRBJ2-5|TRBD1|TRBV18|-
CASSPPGQGLETQYF
TGTGCCAGCTCACCACCGGGACAGGGTTTGGAGACCCAGTACTTC
>TRBJ2-1|-|TRBV27|many
CAGPGGDNEQFF
TGTGCCGGCCCGGGCGGGGACAATGAGCAGTTCTTC
>TRBJ2-1|TRBD2|TRBV11-2|-
CASSYPKSGRNSSYNEQFF
TGTGCCAGCAGCTATCCGAAAAGCGGGAGAAACAGCTCCTACAATGAGCAGTTCTTC
>TRBJ1-1|-|TRBV6-2/TRBV6-3|many
CASTHFGTEAFF
TGTGCCAGCACCCACTTCGGCACTGAAGCTTTCTTT
>TRBJ2-7|TRBD1|TRBV27|many
CASSLQGAHAGEQYF
TGTGCCAGCAGTTTACAGGGGGCCCATGCGGGCGAGCAGTACTTC
>TRBJ2-2|TRBD1|TRBV7-9|-
CASSFPNRGADTGELFF
TGTGCCAGCAGCTTTCCCAACAGGGGCGCGGACACCGGGGAGCTGTTTTTT
>TRBJ2-7|-|TRBV7-8|-
CASGPSARYEQYF
TGTGCCAGCGGCCCGTCGGCCAGATACGAGCAGTACTTC
>TRBJ2-1|-|TRBV3-1|few
CASSQGPAYNEQFF
TGTGCCAGCAGCCAAGGGCCAGCTTACAATGAGCAGTTCTTC
>TRBJ2-7|-|TRBV29-1|-
CSVVPGQGGSYEQYF
TGCAGCGTGGTCCCGGGGCAGGGGGGGTCCTACGAGCAGTACTTC
>TRBJ2-1|TRBD1|TRBV20-1|-
CSAMPGTGLYNEQFF
TGCAGTGCTATGCCCGGGACAGGGCTCTACAATGAGCAGTTCTTC
>TRBJ2-5|-|TRBV20-1|many
CSAHDIGIETQYF
TGCAGTGCTCATGACATAGGGATCGAGACCCAGTACTTC
>TRBJ2-7|-|TRBV27|many
CASSLRDRSYEQYF
TGTGCCAGCAGTTTACGCGACAGATCCTACGAGCAGTACTTC
>TRBJ2-5|TRBD2|TRBV28|-
CASTLAGTNQETQYF
TGTGCCAGCACGTTAGCGGGAACGAACCAAGAGACCCAGTACTTC
>TRBJ1-2|TRBD1|TRBV5-1|many
CASSLVGTGYGYTF
TGCGCCAGCAGCTTGGTCGGGACAGGGTATGGCTACACCTTC
>TRBJ2-1|TRBD2|TRBV20-1|-
CSAPSGKTYNEQFF
TGCAGTGCCCCGAGCGGGAAGACCTACAATGAGCAGTTCTTC
>TRBJ2-1|-|TRBV6-1|few
CASSGYTRGQSSYNEQFF
TGTGCCAGCAGTGGGTATACTCGGGGGCAGAGCTCCTACAATGAGCAGTTCTTC
>TRBJ2-1|-|TRBV18|-
CASSPGVTLYNEQFF
TGTGCCAGCTCACCGGGGGTAACCCTCTACAATGAGCAGTTCTTC
>TRBJ2-3|-|TRBV4-3|-
CASSQVRESPTRQYF
TGCGCCAGCAGCCAAGTCCGCGAAAGCCCCACCCGGCAGTATTTT
>TRBJ2-5|TRBD1|TRBV15|-
CATSRPGQGAQTQYF
TGTGCCACCAGCAGGCCGGGACAGGGGGCGCAGACCCAGTACTTC
>TRBJ2-1|-|TRBV7-8|-
CASSVRGLPFYNEQFF
TGTGCCAGCAGCGTGCGGGGACTCCCGTTTTACAATGAGCAGTTCTTC
>TRBJ1-3|-|TRBV5-1|few
CASSGGLSSGNTIYF
TGCGCCAGCAGCGGTGGACTGAGCTCTGGAAACACCATATATTTT
>TRBJ2-3|-|TRBV4-1|few
CASSQEIGGTDTQYF
TGCGCCAGCAGCCAAGAGATTGGTGGCACAGATACGCAGTATTTT
>TRBJ2-1|TRBD2|TRBV12-3/TRBV12-4|many
CASSRELAGVNEQFF
TGTGCCAGCAGCCGTGAGCTAGCGGGAGTCAATGAGCAGTTCTTC
>TRBJ1-4|-|TRBV6-2/TRBV6-3|few
CASKNEGRWNEKLFF
TGTGCCAGCAAAAACGAGGGCAGGTGGAATGAAAAACTGTTTTTT
>TRBJ2-3|TRBD2|TRBV20-1|many
CSARERGGTDTQYF
TGCAGTGCTAGGGAGCGGGGGGGCACAGATACGCAGTATTTT
>TRBJ1-1|TRBD1|TRBV5-5|many
CASSGTGGSLGTEAFF
TGTGCCAGCAGCGGAACAGGGGGCTCTTTGGGCACTGAAGCTTTCTTT
>TRBJ2-3|-|TRBV4-2|-
CASSRTGTPSGADTQYF
TGTGCCAGCAGCCGAACGGGGACACCCTCAGGAGCAGATACGCAGTATTTT
>TRBJ2-1|-|TRBV20-1|many
CSATLRSSYNEQFF
TGCAGTGCTACCCTACGGAGCTCCTACAATGAGCAGTTCTTC
>TRBJ1-5|-|TRBV4-1|-
CASSQDHPSGNQPQHF
TGCGCCAGCAGCCAAGACCACCCGAGCGGCAATCAGCCCCAGCATTTT
>TRBJ2-5|TRBD2|TRBV19|-
CASSNRQRGGQETQYF
TGTGCCAGTAGTAACAGACAGCGGGGTGGGCAAGAGACCCAGTACTTC
>TRBJ1-1|-|TRBV20-1|-
CSALDRTIMNTEAFF
TGCAGTGCTCTGGACAGAACTATAATGAACACTGAAGCTTTCTTT
>TRBJ2-2|TRBD1|TRBV3-1|few
CASSQVGQGANTGELFF
TGTGCCAGCAGCCAAGTTGGACAGGGCGCGAACACCGGGGAGCTGTTTTTT
>TRBJ2-1|TRBD1|TRBV28|many
CASSLTGIYLGNEQFF
TGTGCCAGCAGTTTGACAGGGATCTACCTAGGGAATGAGCAGTTCTTC
>TRBJ2-1|TRBD2|TRBV18|many
CASSPLSGSNDEQFF
TGTGCCAGCTCACCTCTAAGCGGGAGTAACGATGAGCAGTTCTTC
>TRBJ2-2|-|TRBV3-1|-
CASTHSGELFF
TGTGCCAGCACCCATAGCGGGGAGCTGTTTTTT
>TRBJ2-7|-|TRBV20-1|many
CSAREGTGAYEQYF
TGCAGTGCTAGAGAGGGGACTGGAGCCTACGAGCAGTACTTC
>TRBJ2-1|-|TRBV4-2|-
CASSQDNRFHNEQFF
TGTGCCAGCAGCCAAGATAACAGGTTCCACAATGAGCAGTTCTTC
>TRBJ1-1|-|TRBV12-3/TRBV12-4|many
CASSQDGNEAFF
TGTGCCAGCAGTCAAGACGGAAATGAAGCTTTCTTT
>TRBJ1-6|-|TRBV6-1|-
CASSSDSPLHF
TGTGCCAGCAGCTCAGATTCACCCCTCCACTTT
>TRBJ2-1|-|TRBV6-1|-
CASSVRRGSYNEQFF
TGTGCCAGCAGTGTAAGACGGGGCTCCTACAATGAGCAGTTCTTC
>TRBJ1-5|TRBD1|TRBV28|many
CASSTPWTGGDQPQHF
TGTGCCAGCAGCACCCCTTGGACAGGGGGAGATCAGCCCCAGCATTTT
>TRBJ2-1|-|TRBV9|-
CASSVEGGVGNEQFF
TGTGCCAGCAGCGTAGAGGGGGGGGTGGGGAATGAGCAGTTCTTC
>TRBJ2-5|-|TRBV9|-
CASSSEGGRAQETQYF
TGTGCCAGCAGCTCCGAGGGGGGCAGGGCCCAAGAGACCCAGTACTTC
>TRBJ2-3|TRBD2|TRBV5-4|few
CASKPGGGDTQYF
TGTGCCAGCAAGCCCGGCGGGGGGGATACGCAGTATTTT